Below, 21 T cell receptor beta chains from the same sample are listed, as sequenced in a study of early T cells in non-severe SARS-CoV-2 infection. A single record per CDR3 protein comes from TCRdb applying MiXCR to the 5' RACE reads. This sample yields approximately 88,000 distinct CDR3 sequences, of which roughly 15% are seen a single time; 1.4% belongs to the top ten. Sample: whole blood. These receptors all stem from an adult who was a healthcare worker with PCR-confirmed SARS-CoV-2 infection or an uninfected control (not recorded which).

This clonotype was seen a handful of times. This rearrangement joins TRBV20-1 to TRBJ2-3; D gene unclear. Germline V lookup: CDR1 DFQATT, CDR2 SNEGSKA (reference sequence). The CDR3 consists of 13 residues. V lost 3 bases to trimming and J lost 2 bases, with 9 bases between them. The CDR3 region is CSARVVDTDTQYF. The CDR3 nucleotides are TGCAGTGCTAGGGTCGTTGACACAGATACGCAGTATTTT.

This clonotype appeared a few times. The rearrangement joins TRBV7-2 to TRBJ1-2; D gene uncertain. Germline CDR1 reads SGHTA; CDR2 reads FQGNSA. The CDR3 consists of 9 residues. The germline V and J ends were trimmed by 1 base and 12 bases, with 3 bases remaining between them. DNA for the CDR3: TGTGCCAGCAGCTTAGGCGACACCTTC. Its protein product is CASSLGDTF.

The table lists this clonotype with many counts. The chain joins TRBV11-2 to TRBJ1-1; no clear D gene. Trimming removed 0 bases at V and 7 bases at J, with 12 bases between. Germline V gene lookup returns CDR1 SGHAT and CDR2 FQNNGV. The CDR3 runs 14 residues. DNA of the CDR3: TGTGCCAGCAGCTTAGATCGGCCCCTCCTTGAAGCTTTCTTT. This gives the protein CASSLDRPLLEAFF. Full variable domain (outside the CDR3, taken from reference TRBV11-2 and TRBJ1-1): EAGVAQSPRYKIIEKRQSVAFWCNPISGHATLYWYQQILGQGPKLLIQFQNNGVVDDSQLPKDRFSAERLKGVDSTLKIQPAKLEDSAVYLCASSLDRPLLEAFFGQGTRLTVV.

This clonotype occurred many times. This chain connects TRBV28 to TRBJ1-5; unclear D gene. With 8 bases removed from V and 0 bases from J, the gap between germline ends came to 8 bases. CDR3 length: 13 amino acids. Germline V gene lookup returns CDR1 MDHEN and CDR2 SYDVKM. This CDR3 reads CASQDDSNQPQHF. In DNA, the CDR3 is TGTGCCAGCCAAGACGATAGCAATCAGCCCCAGCATTTT. Drawing the rest from reference TRBV28 and TRBJ1-5, the complete variable domain is DVKVTQSSRYLVKRTGEKVFLECVQDMDHENMFWYRQDPGLGLRLIYFSYDVKMKEKGDIPEGYSVSREKKERFSLILESASTNQTSMYLCASQDDSNQPQHFGDGTRLSIL.

This clonotype showed up just a few times. The J gene is TRBJ2-5, the V gene TRBV9; D may be TRBD1 (6 bases). Per germline, CDR1 SGDLS and CDR2 YYNGEE. This CDR3 has 16 residues. Trimming removed 4 bases at V and 3 bases at J, with 19 bases between. CDR3 in amino acids: CASSPGTTDFKETQYF. The DNA for the CDR3 is TGTGCCAGCAGCCCCGGGACAACGGATTTCAAAGAGACCCAGTACTTC.

This clonotype has a single count. The J gene is TRBJ2-2, the V gene TRBV6-5; D may be TRBD1 (5 bases). The CDR3 covers 15 residues. Per the germline V gene, CDR1 is MNHEY and CDR2 is SVGAGI. The V end lost 0 bases, the J end lost 7 bases, and 12 bases lay between the germline ends. This chain's CDR3 is CASSYSKGRLGELFF. The CDR3 DNA sequence: TGTGCCAGCAGTTACTCGAAGGGGCGCCTCGGGGAGCTGTTTTTT.

This sequence joins TRBV5-1 and TRBJ2-1; 8 nucleotides match TRBD2. In germline, CDR1 is SGHRS, CDR2 YFSETQ. This CDR3 region has 16 residues. The ends lost 4 bases at V and 5 bases at J; junction bases unmatched: 11. CDR3 sequence reads: CASSIYGTRVNNEQFF. CDR3 sequence (DNA): TGCGCCAGCAGCATCTACGGGACTAGGGTGAACAATGAGCAGTTCTTC.

This clonotype was detected many times. The chain carries TRBV11-2 and TRBJ2-5; TRBD2 agrees at 7 bases. The CDR3 covers 13 residues. V lost 2 bases to trimming and J lost 6 bases; unmatched junction nucleotides: 3. CDR1 is SGHAT, CDR2 FQNNGV, per germline. The CDR3 sequence: CASSLREGKTQYF. The DNA for the CDR3 is TGTGCCAGCAGCTTAAGGGAGGGAAAGACCCAGTACTTC.

This clonotype was detected many times. The rearrangement uses TRBV25-1 and TRBJ2-1; D is tentatively TRBD1 or TRBD2 (6 bases each). Trimming removed 1 base at V and 3 bases at J, with 10 bases between. The CDR3 has 15 amino acids. The germline CDR1 and CDR2 sequences are MGHDK and SYGVNS. The CDR3 DNA reads as TGTGCCAGCAGTGAATTTGGGGGGCGCTACAATGAGCAGTTCTTC. The encoded protein is CASSEFGGRYNEQFF.

The V gene is TRBV6-1, the J gene TRBJ2-3; D ambiguous. In germline, CDR1 is MNHNS, CDR2 SASEGT. V was pared by 6 bases and J by 2 bases, with 6 bases between. The CDR3 is 12 amino acids. As DNA, the CDR3 is TGTGCCAGCAGACAACACACAGATACGCAGTATTTT. As protein: CASRQHTDTQYF.

There are many counts of this clonotype. The chain recombines TRBV6-2 or TRBV6-3 with TRBJ2-1, with 12 bases aligning to TRBD2. The CDR3 spans 16 residues. Trimming took 2 bases from V and 10 from J; bases not matched to a gene: 9. The V gene's germline CDR1 is MNHEY and CDR2 SVGEGT. The chain's CDR3 is CASSYDGTSGPREQFF. The CDR3 coding sequence is TGTGCCAGCAGTTACGACGGGACTAGCGGGCCCAGGGAGCAGTTCTTC.

The chain couples TRBV20-1 to TRBJ2-1; either TRBD1 or TRBD2 may fit D (5 bases each). V lost 5 bases, J lost 7 bases, and 15 bases lay in between. CDR3 length: 13 amino acids. CDR1 and CDR2 (germline): DFQATT, SNEGSKA (reference sequence). The CDR3 here is CSAGRGSLNEQFF. In DNA, the CDR3 is TGCAGTGCTGGACGGGGCAGTTTAAATGAGCAGTTCTTC.

This clonotype was detected only a few times. The chain uses TRBV12-3 or TRBV12-4 and TRBJ2-3; the D gene is possibly TRBD1 (7 bases). Trimming shortened V by 6 bases and J by 0 bases, and 13 bases separated the two germline ends. CDR3 length equals 15 residues. The CDR3 coding sequence is TGTGCCAGCAGATCCAGGGGGGCTAGCACAGATACGCAGTATTTT. This sequence encodes CASRSRGASTDTQYF.

This clonotype appeared many times. This rearrangement joins TRBV14 to TRBJ1-1; 10 bases fit TRBD1. The germline V gene encodes CDR1 SGHDN and CDR2 FVKESK. This CDR3 has 15 amino acids. V shed 1 base and J 6 bases; nucleotides not matched to a gene: 5. CDR3 region: CASSQGQGAWAEAFF. The DNA of the CDR3 is TGTGCCAGCAGCCAAGGACAGGGGGCATGGGCTGAAGCTTTCTTT.

This clonotype was observed many times. CDR3 DNA: TGCGCCAGCAGCTATACAGGGGTGGACACTGAAGCTTTCTTT. The encoded protein is CASSYTGVDTEAFF. The chain recombines TRBV5-1 with TRBJ1-1; 7 positions agree with TRBD1. Germline assignment: CDR1 SGHRS and CDR2 YFSETQ. V trimming: 3 bases; J trimming: 3 bases; junction bases outside the gene matches: 5. The CDR3 has 14 residues.

This clonotype was recorded many times. This sequence joins TRBV20-1 and TRBJ2-2; TRBD2 matches 9 bases. The CDR3 consists of 15 residues. J was trimmed by 2 bases and V by 2 bases; bases with no gene match: 3. Germline-derived CDR1 and CDR2 are DFQATT and SNEGSKA (reference sequence). The CDR3 sequence is CSARQGTSNTGELFF. CDR3 DNA sequence: TGCAGTGCTAGACAAGGGACTAGCAACACCGGGGAGCTGTTTTTT.

Ten or more counts support this clonotype. The V gene is TRBV11-1, the J gene TRBJ2-2; D is uncertain. The length of the CDR3 is 15 residues. V dropped 0 bases and J dropped 5 bases, with 10 bases sitting between them. Germline V gene data show CDR1 as SGHAT and CDR2 as FQDESV (reference sequence). CDR3 nucleotide sequence: TGTGCCAGCAGCTTAGCCAGTGGGCCAACCGGGGAGCTGTTTTTT. Translated, it gives CASSLASGPTGELFF. The full variable domain, completed using reference TRBV11-1 and TRBJ2-2, is EAEVAQSPRYKITEKSQAVAFWCDPISGHATLYWYRQILGQGPELLVQFQDESVVDDSQLPKDRFSAERLKGVDSTLKIQPAELGDSAMYLCASSLASGPTGELFFGEGSRLTVL.

V and J are TRBV3-1 and TRBJ2-7, with D tentatively TRBD2 (5 bases). The germline V gene has CDR1 LGHDT and CDR2 YNNKEL (reference sequence). The CDR3 consists of 12 residues. V was shortened by 1 base and J by 6 bases, with 7 bases between the two germline ends. CDR3 protein: CASSQGRLEQYF. The DNA for the CDR3 is TGTGCCAGCAGCCAAGGGAGGCTCGAGCAGTACTTC.

This clonotype was detected a few times. This chain joins TRBV7-9 and TRBJ1-4; D remains unclear. V lost 1 base and J lost 7, with 10 bases in between. Germline V gene lookup returns CDR1 SEHNR and CDR2 FQNEAQ (reference sequence). CDR3 length: 14 residues. CDR3 DNA sequence: TGTGCCAGCAGCTTAGAGGGTCTATCTGAAAAACTGTTTTTT. This encodes CASSLEGLSEKLFF.

The sample holds many counts of this clonotype. The CDR3 reads CASSIDPGGKNIQYF. The CDR3 bases are TGTGCCAGTAGTATAGACCCCGGAGGCAAAAACATTCAGTACTTC. V gene TRBV19 combines with J gene TRBJ2-4; D is possibly TRBD2 (5 bases). V was trimmed by 0 bases and J by 3 bases, leaving 9 bases between them. The CDR3 has 15 amino acids. CDR1 is LNHDA, CDR2 SQIVND, per germline (reference sequence).

A few counts support this clonotype. The chain couples TRBV6-5 to TRBJ2-7; 7 bases fit TRBD2. The length of the CDR3 is 14 residues. Losses at the gene ends were 0 bases for V and 7 bases for J; bases not matched to a gene: 6. The germline CDR1 and CDR2 sequences are MNHEY and SVGAGI. DNA for the CDR3: TGTGCCAGCAGTTACTCGGGTCCGGGGGGAGAGCAGTACTTC. It translates to CASSYSGPGGEQYF.